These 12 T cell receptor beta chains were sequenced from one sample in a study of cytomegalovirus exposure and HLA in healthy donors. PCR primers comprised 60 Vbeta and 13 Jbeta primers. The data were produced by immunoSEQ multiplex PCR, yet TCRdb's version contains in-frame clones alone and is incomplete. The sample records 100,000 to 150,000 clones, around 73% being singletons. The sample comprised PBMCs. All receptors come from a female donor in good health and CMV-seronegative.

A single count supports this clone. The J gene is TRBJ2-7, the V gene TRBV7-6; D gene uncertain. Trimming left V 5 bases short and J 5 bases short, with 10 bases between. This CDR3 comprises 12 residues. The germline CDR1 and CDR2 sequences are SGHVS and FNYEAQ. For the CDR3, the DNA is TGTGCCAGCAGCCCATATGAGAACGAGCAGTACTTC. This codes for CASSPYENEQYF. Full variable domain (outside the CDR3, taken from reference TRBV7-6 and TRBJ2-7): GAGVSQSPRYKVTKRGQDVALRCDPISGHVSLYWYRQALGQGPEFLTYFNYEAQQDKSGLPNDRFSAERPEGSISTLTIQRTEQRDSAMYRCASSPYENEQYFGPGTRLTVT.

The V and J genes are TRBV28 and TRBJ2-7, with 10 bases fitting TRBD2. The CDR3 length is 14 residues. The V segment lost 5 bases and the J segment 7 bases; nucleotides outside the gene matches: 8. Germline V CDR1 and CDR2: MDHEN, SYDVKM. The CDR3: CASSALAGVHEQYF. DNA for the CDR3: TGTGCCAGCAGTGCGCTAGCGGGAGTTCATGAGCAGTACTTC.

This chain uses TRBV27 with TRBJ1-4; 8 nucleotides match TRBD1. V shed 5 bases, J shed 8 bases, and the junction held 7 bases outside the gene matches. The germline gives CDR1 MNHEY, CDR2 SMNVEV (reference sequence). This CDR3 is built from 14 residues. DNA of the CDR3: TGTGCCAGCAGTCCGGGACAGGCGGGAGAAAAACTGTTTTTT. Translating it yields CASSPGQAGEKLFF.

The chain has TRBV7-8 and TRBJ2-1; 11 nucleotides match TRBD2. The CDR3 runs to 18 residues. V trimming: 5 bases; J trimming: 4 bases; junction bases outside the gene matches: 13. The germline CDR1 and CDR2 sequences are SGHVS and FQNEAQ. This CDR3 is CASSALMMASGRYNEQFF. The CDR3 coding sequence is TGTGCCAGCAGCGCCCTAATGATGGCTAGCGGGAGGTACAATGAGCAGTTCTTC.

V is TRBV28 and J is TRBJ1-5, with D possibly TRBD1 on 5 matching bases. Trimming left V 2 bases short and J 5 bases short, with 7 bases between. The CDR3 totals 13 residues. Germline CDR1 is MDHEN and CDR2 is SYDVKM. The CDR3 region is CASSLRDYQPQHF. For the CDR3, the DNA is TGTGCCAGCAGTTTAAGGGACTATCAGCCCCAGCATTTT.

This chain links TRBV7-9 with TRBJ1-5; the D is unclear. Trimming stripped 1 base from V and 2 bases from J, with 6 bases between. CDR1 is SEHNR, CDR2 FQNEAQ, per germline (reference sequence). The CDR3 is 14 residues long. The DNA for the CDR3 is TGTGCCAGCAGCTTAGACTCGGGCAATCAGCCCCAGCATTTT. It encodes CASSLDSGNQPQHF.

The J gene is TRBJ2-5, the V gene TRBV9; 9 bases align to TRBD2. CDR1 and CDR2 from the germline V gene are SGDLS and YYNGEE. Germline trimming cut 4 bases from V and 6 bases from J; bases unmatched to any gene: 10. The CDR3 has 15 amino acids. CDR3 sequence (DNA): TGTGCCAGCAGCCGCGGGGTAGCGGGAGTAAAGACCCAGTACTTC. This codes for CASSRGVAGVKTQYF.

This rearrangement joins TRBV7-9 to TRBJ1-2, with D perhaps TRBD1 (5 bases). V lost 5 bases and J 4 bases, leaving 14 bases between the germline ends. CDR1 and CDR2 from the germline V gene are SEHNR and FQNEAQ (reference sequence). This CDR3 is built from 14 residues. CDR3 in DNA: TGTGCCAGCAGCCCCCCGGGGGGTTTCTATGGCTACACCTTC. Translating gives CASSPPGGFYGYTF.

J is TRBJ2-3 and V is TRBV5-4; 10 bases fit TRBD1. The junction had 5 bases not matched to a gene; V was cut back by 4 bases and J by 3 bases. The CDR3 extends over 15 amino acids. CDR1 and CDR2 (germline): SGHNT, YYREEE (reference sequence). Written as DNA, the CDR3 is TGTGCCAGCAGCCCGGGACAGGGGTTGACAGATACGCAGTATTTT. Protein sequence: CASSPGQGLTDTQYF.

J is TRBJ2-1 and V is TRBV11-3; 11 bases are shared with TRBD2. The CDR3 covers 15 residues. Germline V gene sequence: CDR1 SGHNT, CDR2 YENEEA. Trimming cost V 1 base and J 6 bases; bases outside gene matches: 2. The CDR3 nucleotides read TGTGCCAGCAGCTTAGTTAGCGGGAGGGGCAATGAGCAGTTCTTC. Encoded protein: CASSLVSGRGNEQFF.

The CDR3 loop is CASSAGWEGQPQHF. In nucleotides, the CDR3 is TGTGCCAGCAGTGCTGGGTGGGAGGGTCAGCCCCAGCATTTT. This chain connects TRBV2 to TRBJ1-5, with D uncertain. V was cut by 4 bases and J by 6 bases, with 13 bases left in between. This CDR3 is built from 14 residues. Germline lookup yields CDR1 SNHLY and CDR2 FYNNEI.

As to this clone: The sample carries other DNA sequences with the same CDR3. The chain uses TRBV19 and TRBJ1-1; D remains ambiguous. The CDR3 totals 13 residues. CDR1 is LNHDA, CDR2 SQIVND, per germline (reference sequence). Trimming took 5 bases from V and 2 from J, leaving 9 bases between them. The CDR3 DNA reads TGTGCCAGTAGTGTAACAGCAAACACTGAAGCTTTCTTT. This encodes CASSVTANTEAFF.